One sample yielded the 5 T cell receptor beta chains listed below, sequenced in a study of regulatory T cells in long-lasting Graves disease. The TCR beta library used iRepertoire HTBI primers with Arm-PCR amplification of CDR3. Each CDR3 protein is one row after TCRdb ran MiXCR on the multiplex PCR reads. The sample gives around 400,000 distinct CDR3 sequences, 15% to 17% of which show up once; about 24% is in the top ten. Regarding time point: newly diagnosed GD, antithyroid drugs for less than 3 months. Scientists built the TCR library using RNA that was extracted from PBMCs. The material sequenced was peripheral blood mononuclear cells (PBMCs), taken at new diagnosis, from a patient treated with antithyroid drugs. These receptor sequences come from a female donor with Graves disease.

This clonotype was seen more than once but under ten times. The chain couples TRBV29-1 to TRBJ1-2; TRBD1 aligns across 7 bases. V lost 7 bases, J lost 3 bases, and 8 bases stayed unmatched. Germline values: CDR1 SQVTM, CDR2 ANQGSEA. The CDR3 extends over 13 amino acids. DNA for the CDR3: TGCAGCGCACCCGGGACAGATGACTATGGCTACACCTTC. This codes for CSAPGTDDYGYTF.

This clonotype was seen at least ten times. The rearrangement joins TRBV5-6 to TRBJ1-5; D is perhaps TRBD1 (6 bases). The CDR3 runs 15 residues. CDR1 is SGHDT, CDR2 YYEEEE, per germline. V was trimmed by 3 bases and J by 0 bases, leaving 10 bases between them. CDR3 nucleotides: TGTGCCAGCAGCTCAGGGACATTTAGCAATCAGCCCCAGCATTTT. Protein sequence: CASSSGTFSNQPQHF.

There are many counts of this clonotype. J is TRBJ2-1 and V is TRBV12-3 or TRBV12-4; the D gene is possibly TRBD2 (6 bases). CDR3 size: 13 residues. V gave up 5 bases and J gave up 4 bases, with 9 bases separating them. The CDR3 nucleotides read TGTGCCAGCAGTAGCGGGCAGTACAATGAGCAGTTCTTC. It yields the protein CASSSGQYNEQFF.

This clonotype occurred a few times. The V and J genes are TRBV5-1 and TRBJ1-1, with 7 bases matching TRBD1. Per germline, CDR1 SGHRS and CDR2 YFSETQ. This CDR3 contains 15 residues. V was clipped by 0 bases and J by 2 bases; unmatched bases: 4. This CDR3 reads CASSLVGGSNTEAFF. The CDR3 coding sequence is TGCGCCAGCAGCTTGGTAGGGGGCAGCAACACTGAAGCTTTCTTT.

The chain has TRBV19 and TRBJ2-3; 10 nucleotides line up with TRBD2. In germline, CDR1 is LNHDA, CDR2 SQIVND (reference sequence). V shed 9 bases and J 1 base; nucleotides not matched to a gene: 4. The CDR3 has 14 residues. CDR3 sequence: CASGTSGGTDTQYF. The CDR3 region has the DNA TGTGCCAGCGGTACTAGCGGGGGCACAGATACGCAGTATTTT.